These 9 T cell receptor beta chains were all obtained from the same sample, sequenced in a study of blood T cell repertoires in COVID-19. The method was immunoSEQ multiplex PCR; TCRdb's version includes in-frame clones alone and lacks a portion of them. This table has roughly 49,000 clones, around 68% appearing once. The sequenced sample was peripheral blood. These receptors all stem from a woman in her 70s with acute or convalescent COVID-19.

The chain is built from TRBV5-1 and TRBJ1-6, with TRBD1 as a possible D gene (5 bases). This CDR3 comprises 15 residues. Germline V CDR1 and CDR2: SGHRS, YFSETQ. The germline V and J ends were trimmed by 3 bases and 7 bases, with 14 bases remaining between them. CDR3 loop: CASSSSGGVNSPLHF. CDR3 bases: TGCGCCAGCAGCTCTTCTGGGGGGGTGAATTCACCCCTCCACTTT.

Only one count was recorded for this clone. The V gene is TRBV6-5, the J gene TRBJ1-4; 8 nucleotides align to TRBD1. J was trimmed by 7 bases and V by 5 bases; bases with no gene match: 9. The CDR3 spans 15 residues. Germline CDR1 reads MNHEY; CDR2 reads SVGAGI. This CDR3 is CASSLSSTGAEKLFF. Written as DNA, the CDR3 is TGTGCCAGCAGTCTTTCTTCGACAGGGGCTGAAAAACTGTTTTTT.

The chain joins TRBV30 to TRBJ2-1; 7 positions match TRBD2. The V segment lost 0 bases and the J segment 9 bases; nucleotides outside the gene matches: 8. There are 14 residues in the CDR3. The germline CDR1 and CDR2 sequences are GTSNPN and SVGIG (reference sequence). CDR3 sequence (DNA): TGTGCCTGGAGTGTAATCGCCCAGCGGGGTGAGCAGTTCTTC. Translation: CAWSVIAQRGEQFF.

The rearrangement links TRBV9 to TRBJ2-2; TRBD2 is a possible D gene (7 bases). Trimming left V 2 bases short and J 7 bases short, with 15 bases between. In germline, CDR1 is SGDLS, CDR2 YYNGEE. There are 15 residues in the CDR3. The CDR3 loop is CASSVGGRLIGELFF. DNA of the CDR3: TGTGCCAGCAGCGTCGGGGGGCGTTTGATCGGGGAGCTGTTTTTT. Supplemented by reference TRBV9 and TRBJ2-2, the full variable domain reads DSGVTQTPKHLITATGQRVTLRCSPRSGDLSVYWYQQSLDQGLQFLIQYYNGEERAKGNILERFSAQQFPDLHSELNLSSLELGDSALYFCASSVGGRLIGELFFGEGSRLTVL.

There are a few counts of this clone. V gene TRBV11-3 combines with J gene TRBJ2-7; D is unclear. There are 12 residues in the CDR3. The V end lost 3 bases, the J end lost 6 bases, and 9 bases lay between the germline ends. Looked up from germline, CDR1 is SGHNT and CDR2 is YENEEA. The CDR3 loop reads CASSFAGGEQYF. CDR3 coding DNA: TGTGCCAGCAGCTTTGCAGGTGGCGAGCAGTACTTC.

This sequence joins TRBV5-1 and TRBJ2-1; 7 bases are shared with TRBD2. The CDR3 totals 16 residues. V lost 5 bases and J lost 0; bases outside the gene matches: 8. Germline loops: CDR1 SGHRS, CDR2 YFSETQ. The CDR3 is CASSSTSRSSYNEQFF. In nucleotides, the CDR3 is TGCGCCAGCAGTTCGACTAGCAGGAGCTCCTACAATGAGCAGTTCTTC.

This clone was counted only a few times. The chain links TRBV2 to TRBJ2-5; 7 bases line up with TRBD1. This CDR3 spans 13 amino acids. Germline values: CDR1 SNHLY, CDR2 FYNNEI. J lost 3 bases, V lost 6 bases, and 4 bases had no gene match. Written as DNA, the CDR3 is TGTGCCAGCAGAAGGGACAGAAAAGAGACCCAGTACTTC. It specifies CASRRDRKETQYF.

V and J are TRBV21-1 and TRBJ2-4; TRBD2, the table's D call, was not compared with the DNA. TRBV21-1 is a documented pseudogene. The CDR3 is 15 amino acids. This CDR3 is CASSKEGVAENIQYF. In DNA, the CDR3 is TGTGCCAGCAGCAAAGAGGGAGTAGCGGAAAACATTCAGTACTTC.

The rearrangement joins TRBV2 to TRBJ1-5; the match to TRBD1 covers 7 bases. The CDR3 is 13 amino acids. J gave up 4 bases and V 7 bases, and 4 bases lay outside the gene matches. The germline gives CDR1 SNHLY, CDR2 FYNNEI. CDR3 DNA sequence: TGTGCCAGCATGACAGGGAGGAATCAGCCCCAGCATTTT. Its translation is CASMTGRNQPQHF.